This T cell receptor beta chain was sequenced during a study of CD8 T cells in Susac syndrome. Remarks on this clonotype: The antigen is not known.

V was pared by 2 bases and J by 3 bases, with 11 bases between. Germline loops: CDR1 SQVTM, CDR2 ANQGSEA. The CDR3 has 13 amino acids. Reverse transcription of roughly 0.45 to 1 ug RNA used random hexamers. The authors amplified TCR beta CDR3 across 54 Vbeta and 13 Jbeta using immunoSEQ multiplex PCR. TCRdb reanalysed the immunoSEQ multiplex PCR reads using MiXCR and keeps one entry per CDR3 protein. This sample has fewer than 150,000 distinct CDR3 sequences, with about 95% found just once. The study's findings and limits: Expansion of Susac CD8+ clones peaked in TEMRA cells and in active patients.

Material for sequencing was CD8+ T cells from PBMCs. The TCR originated in a human donor with Susac syndrome. This chain links TRBV29-1 with TRBJ2-7; tentative D call: TRBD2 (6 bases). CDR3 sequence (DNA): TGCAGCGTTGAAACGGGGGAGAGCTACGAGCAGTACTTC. This translates into CSVETGESYEQYF.